One sample yielded the 9 T cell receptor beta chains listed below, sequenced in a study of CD8+CD57+ T cells in acquired aplastic anemia. The TCR beta profiling, which covered VDJ combination and CDR3 sequence, was carried out using genomic DNA as the template. Via MiXCR, TCRdb re-called the reads, giving one row per CDR3 protein. The repertoire holds about 160,000 distinct CDR3 sequences, approximately 51% seen once, with under 3.5% in the top ten. Sequencing was done on patients that had shown CD8+CD57+ cell expansion by flow cytometry. Sequenced input: sorted CD4+, CD8+, or CD8+CD57+ T cells (not recorded which) from PBMCs. These receptor sequences come from a human donor with aplastic anemia.

Only a few counts were recorded for this clonotype. This chain connects TRBV2 to TRBJ2-7, with 9 bases matching TRBD1. Trimming took 5 bases from V and 2 from J; bases not matched to a gene: 7. The CDR3 loop spans 15 amino acids. Germline V gene data show CDR1 as SNHLY and CDR2 as FYNNEI. This chain's CDR3 is CASSFLGQGPYEQYF. DNA for the CDR3: TGTGCCAGCAGTTTTTTGGGACAGGGTCCCTACGAGCAGTACTTC.

This clonotype was seen only once. One end of the junction fails to match germline, which may point to a read error. The rearrangement joins TRBV4-3 to TRBJ2-5; 9 bases are shared with TRBD2. Looked up from germline, CDR1 is LGHNA and CDR2 is YSLEER. This CDR3 has 19 residues. CDR3 region: CASSQPLAGAHYRQETQHF. The CDR3 coding sequence is TGCGCCAGCAGCCAACCCTTAGCGGGGGCCCACTATCGCCAAGAGACCCAGCACTTC.

This clonotype has just a few counts. The V call is TRBV10-3, the J call TRBJ2-7, with 7 bases aligning to TRBD1. This CDR3 has 14 amino acids. V dropped 10 bases and J dropped 0; count of bases not matched to a gene: 9. CDR1 is ENHRY, CDR2 SYGVKD, per germline. CDR3 sequence: CATSNRGSSYEQYV. For the CDR3, the DNA is TGTGCCACCTCGAACAGGGGTAGCTCCTACGAGCAGTACGTC.

The V call is TRBV10-1, the J call TRBJ2-5; D not resolved. The CDR3 runs to 14 residues. The V end was cut by 0 bases, the J end by 5 bases, with 10 bases between. The germline CDR1 and CDR2 sequences are WNHNN and SYGVQD (reference sequence). The CDR3 here is CASSESVVRETQYF. As DNA, the CDR3 is TGCGCCAGCAGTGAGTCGGTAGTAAGGGAGACCCAGTACTTC.

This clonotype turned up a few times. This chain uses TRBV7-9 with TRBJ1-6; D not certain. Germline assignment: CDR1 SEHNR and CDR2 FQNEAQ (reference sequence). The CDR3 contains 12 residues. Trimming cost V 5 bases and J 10 bases, with 9 bases left between them. The CDR3 sequence is CASSPTESPLHF. DNA for the CDR3: TGTGCCAGCAGCCCTACCGAATCACCCCTCCACTTT.

In its sample, this clonotype was seen many times. V is TRBV5-4 and J is TRBJ1-3, with unresolved D. The CDR3 runs 14 residues. V lost 2 bases, J lost 0 bases, and 6 bases lay in between. The V gene's germline CDR1 is SGHNT and CDR2 YYREEE (reference sequence). The DNA for the CDR3 is TGTGCCAGCAGCTTAAGCCTCTCTGGAAACACCATATATTTT. It translates to CASSLSLSGNTIYF.

The chain links TRBV19 to TRBJ2-7; D possibly matches TRBD1 or TRBD2 (5 bases each). Germline V gene data show CDR1 as LNHDA and CDR2 as SQIVND (reference sequence). V was cut by 5 bases and J by 2 bases, with 10 bases left in between. This CDR3 has 13 amino acids. The CDR3 DNA reads as TGTGCCAGTAGTCGGGACCCTACCTACGAGCAGTACTTC. This encodes CASSRDPTYEQYF.

This clonotype was detected a few times. One junction end disagrees with the germline gene, perhaps due to a read error. The chain joins TRBV7-9 to TRBJ2-5, with D possibly matching TRBD1 (6 bases). The CDR3 totals 14 residues. CDR1 is SEHNR and CDR2 is FQNEAQ in the germline V gene (reference sequence). In DNA, the CDR3 is TGCGCCAGCAGCCAAGCCGCAGGGGTGGAGACCCAGTACTTC. Translation gives CASSQAAGVETQYF.

The chain couples TRBV6-1 to TRBJ1-5; a weak D match, TRBD1 (6 bases). With 6 bases removed from V and 6 bases from J, the gap between germline ends came to 21 bases. Germline V gene data show CDR1 as MNHNS and CDR2 as SASEGT. This CDR3 is 16 amino acids long. The DNA of the CDR3 is TGTGCCAGCAGAGAGCGGGGGGGCGGTTCCCTTCAGCCCCAGCATTTT. Translation gives CASRERGGGSLQPQHF.